The clone carrying this T cell receptor (beta chain) was seen a few times. Assay: immunoSEQ multiplex PCR; the TCRdb copy retains only in-frame clones and omits some. The sample holds around 12,000 clones, roughly four fifths seen once. Germline values: CDR1 MGHRA, CDR2 YSYEKL. V lost 2 bases and J 2 bases, leaving 13 bases between the germline ends. This CDR3 comprises 16 residues. Tumor tissue was taken before any definitive surgery or chemotherapy was given. These data come from a study of high-grade serous ovarian cancer treatment subgroups. This TCR came from a human donor with high-grade serous ovarian cancer. The sequenced material came from tumor tissue. This chain links TRBV4-1 with TRBJ2-4; no definite D call. The CDR3 DNA reads TGCGCCAGCAGCCAAACGGATAGGGTGACCAAAAACATTCAGTACTTC. This encodes CASSQTDRVTKNIQYF.